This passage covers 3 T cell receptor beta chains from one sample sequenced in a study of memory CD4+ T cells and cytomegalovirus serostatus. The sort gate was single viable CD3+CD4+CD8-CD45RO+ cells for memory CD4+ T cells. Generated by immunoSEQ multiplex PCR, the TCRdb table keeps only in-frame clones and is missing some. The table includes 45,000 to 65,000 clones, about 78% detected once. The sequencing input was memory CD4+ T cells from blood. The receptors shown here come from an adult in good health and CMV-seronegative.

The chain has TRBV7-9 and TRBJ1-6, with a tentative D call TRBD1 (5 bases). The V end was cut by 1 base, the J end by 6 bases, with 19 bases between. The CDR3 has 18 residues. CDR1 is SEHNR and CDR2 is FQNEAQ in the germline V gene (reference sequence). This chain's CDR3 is CASSLDPPPSGGNSPLHF. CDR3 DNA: TGTGCCAGCAGCTTAGACCCCCCTCCGTCTGGGGGTAATTCACCCCTCCACTTT.

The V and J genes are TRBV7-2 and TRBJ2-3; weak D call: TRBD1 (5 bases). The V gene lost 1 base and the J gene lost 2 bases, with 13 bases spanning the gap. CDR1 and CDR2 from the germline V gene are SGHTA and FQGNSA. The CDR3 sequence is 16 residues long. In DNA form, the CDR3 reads TGTGCCAGCAGCTTAGTGGTTGGGGCCCACACAGATACGCAGTATTTT. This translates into CASSLVVGAHTDTQYF.

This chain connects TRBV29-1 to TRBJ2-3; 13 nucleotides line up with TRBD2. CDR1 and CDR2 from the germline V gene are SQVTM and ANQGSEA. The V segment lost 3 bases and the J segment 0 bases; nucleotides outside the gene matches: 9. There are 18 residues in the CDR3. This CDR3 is CSVEGLAGNPASTDTQYF. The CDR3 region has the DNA TGCAGCGTTGAGGGACTAGCGGGGAACCCAGCTAGCACAGATACGCAGTATTTT.